These 32 T cell receptor beta chains were sequenced from one sample in a study of blood T cell repertoires in COVID-19. Assay used: immunoSEQ multiplex PCR; TCRdb lists only in-frame clones, some missing. The table includes approximately 210,000 clones, roughly 85% detected once. The sequenced material came from peripheral blood. Receptors originate from a woman in her 70s with active or convalescent COVID-19.

This clone was observed once. The genes are TRBV4-1 and TRBJ2-3; 8 positions match TRBD2. CDR1 and CDR2 (germline): MGHRA, YSYEKL. Losses at the gene ends were 1 base for V and 5 bases for J; bases not matched to a gene: 11. This CDR3 has 17 amino acids. The CDR3 protein is CASSQAFGGASVDTQYF. The CDR3, as DNA: TGCGCCAGCAGCCAAGCTTTCGGGGGGGCCAGCGTAGATACGCAGTATTTT.

The J gene is TRBJ1-1, the V gene TRBV6-5, with D possibly being TRBD1 (5 bases). The V end was cut by 4 bases, the J end by 1 base, with 10 bases between. This CDR3 is built from 14 residues. Looked up from germline, CDR1 is MNHEY and CDR2 is SVGAGI. The CDR3 DNA sequence: TGTGCCAGCAGTTTCTTGACAGCGAACACTGAAGCTTTCTTT. Its protein is CASSFLTANTEAFF.

V and J are TRBV5-1 and TRBJ1-2; D uncertain. The germline CDR1 and CDR2 sequences are SGHRS and YFSETQ. The CDR3 covers 17 residues. V was clipped by 0 bases and J by 0 bases, with 15 bases between them. The CDR3 nucleotides read TGCGCCAGCAGCTTGGTTTTCTCGACGGACTCTAACTATGGCTACACCTTC. It codes for CASSLVFSTDSNYGYTF.

This chain links TRBV11-1 with TRBJ2-2; D might be TRBD2 (5 bases). The V and J ends lost 6 bases and 6 bases respectively, with 11 bases between them. The CDR3 loop spans 13 amino acids. Germline V gives CDR1 SGHAT, CDR2 FQDESV (reference sequence). In nucleotides, the CDR3 is TGTGCCAGCAGACGGGGTGTAGCCGGGGAGCTGTTTTTT. Translation gives CASRRGVAGELFF.

The chain links TRBV7-2 to TRBJ2-7, with a possible D match to TRBD1 (5 bases). The length of the CDR3 is 14 residues. Trimming took 3 bases from V and 1 from J, leaving 10 bases between them. The germline V gene encodes CDR1 SGHTA and CDR2 FQGNSA. CDR3 sequence (DNA): TGTGCCAGCAGCTTCGGCAGGGCGTCCTACGAGCAGTACTTC. This translates into CASSFGRASYEQYF.

There are a few counts of this clone. J is TRBJ1-1 and V is TRBV19, with no clear D. The CDR3 loop spans 14 amino acids. The germline V gene has CDR1 LNHDA and CDR2 SQIVND (reference sequence). The V and J ends lost 3 bases and 0 bases respectively, with 8 bases between them. This CDR3 reads CASSIVRLNTEAFF. The DNA of the CDR3 is TGTGCCAGTAGTATCGTCAGGTTGAACACTGAAGCTTTCTTT.

V is TRBV5-4 and J is TRBJ1-2, with 7 positions matching TRBD1. The CDR3 runs 13 residues. Germline lookup yields CDR1 SGHNT and CDR2 YYREEE (reference sequence). With 0 bases clipped from V and 8 bases from J, the junction kept 4 bases outside the gene matches. CDR3 protein: CASSLGQGLGYTF. CDR3 DNA: TGTGCCAGCAGCTTGGGACAGGGATTGGGCTACACCTTC.

The V call is TRBV11-2, the J call TRBJ2-5, with 7 bases identical to TRBD2. The germline V gene has CDR1 SGHAT and CDR2 FQNNGV. The ends lost 8 bases at V and 5 bases at J; junction bases unmatched: 11. The CDR3 runs to 14 residues. The CDR3 sequence: CASSLGPGGETQYF. In DNA form, the CDR3 reads TGTGCCAGCTCTTTAGGTCCCGGGGGGGAGACCCAGTACTTC.

The V call is TRBV28, the J call TRBJ1-5; 8 bases fit TRBD1. Germline CDR1 is MDHEN and CDR2 is SYDVKM. The CDR3 runs 15 residues. V was pared by 6 bases and J by 4 bases, with 8 bases of the junction left unmatched. The CDR3 DNA sequence: TGTGCCAGCAGCCGGAGACAGGGGTTGAATCAGCCCCAGCATTTT. Translated, it gives CASSRRQGLNQPQHF.

This rearrangement joins TRBV30 to TRBJ2-7; D perhaps matches TRBD2 (5 bases). With 4 bases removed from V and 4 bases from J, the gap between germline ends came to 14 bases. The CDR3 covers 13 residues. CDR1 and CDR2 (germline): GTSNPN, SVGIG (reference sequence). DNA for the CDR3: TGTGCCTGGACCCCGGGGAGTGGTTACGAGCAGTACTTC. Its protein product is CAWTPGSGYEQYF.

The chain combines TRBV4-1 with TRBJ1-2; no clear D. The CDR3 covers 12 residues. Between the trimmed V and J ends, which lost 4 bases and 5 bases, there was a span of 8 bases. Germline CDR1 MGHRA, CDR2 YSYEKL. The CDR3 bases are TGCGCCAGCAGCCGGTCAGGATATGGCTACACCTTC. Translation: CASSRSGYGYTF.

The chain carries TRBV18 and TRBJ2-3, with 7 bases matching TRBD2. Unmatched junction bases numbered 7, after V lost 1 base and J lost 3 bases. This CDR3 spans 16 amino acids. Germline V lookup: CDR1 KGHSH, CDR2 LQKENI. CDR3: CASSPLGYGGTDTQYF. As DNA, the CDR3 is TGTGCCAGCTCACCACTCGGCTACGGGGGGACAGATACGCAGTATTTT. The full variable domain, rest sourced from reference TRBV18 and TRBJ2-3, is NAGVMQNPRHLVRRRGQEARLRCSPMKGHSHVYWYRQLPEEGLKFMVYLQKENIIDESGMPKERFSAEFPKEGPSILRIQQVVRGDSAAYFCASSPLGYGGTDTQYFGPGTRLTVL.

The J gene is TRBJ2-3, the V gene TRBV29-1, with 7 nucleotides matching TRBD2. The CDR3 covers 14 residues. Trimming took 5 bases from V and 3 from J; bases not matched to a gene: 8. Germline CDR1 and CDR2: SQVTM and ANQGSEA. The CDR3 nucleotides are TGCAGCGTTCTAGGACTAGAGGAAACAGATACGCAGTATTTT. Protein: CSVLGLEETDTQYF.

The V gene is TRBV29-1, the J gene TRBJ1-1, with 7 bases matching TRBD1. CDR3 length equals 11 residues. V was pared by 6 bases and J by 3 bases, with 1 base of the junction left unmatched. Germline assignment: CDR1 SQVTM and CDR2 ANQGSEA. The CDR3 nucleotides read TGCAGCGTGACAGGGCACACTGAAGCTTTCTTT. It codes for CSVTGHTEAFF.

V and J are TRBV7-8 and TRBJ2-7; possible D gene TRBD1, 6 bases. CDR3 size: 14 residues. Between the trimmed V and J ends, which lost 5 bases and 4 bases, there was a span of 15 bases. The germline V gene has CDR1 SGHVS and CDR2 FQNEAQ. The CDR3 nucleotides are TGTGCCAGCAGCGCAACGGATACAGGGTACGAGCAGTACTTC. Amino acid sequence: CASSATDTGYEQYF. Full variable domain (rest looked up from reference TRBV7-8 and TRBJ2-7): GAGVSQSPRYKVAKRGQDVALRCDPISGHVSLFWYQQALGQGPEFLTYFQNEAQLDKSGLPSDRFFAERPEGSVSTLKIQRTQQEDSAVYLCASSATDTGYEQYFGPGTRLTVT.

This clone occurred once. The J gene is TRBJ1-6, the V gene TRBV6-6; 8 positions match TRBD1. V trimming: 2 bases; J trimming: 14 bases; junction bases outside the gene matches: 8. This CDR3 contains 14 residues. From germline, CDR1 is MNHNY and CDR2 SVGAGI (reference sequence). This chain's CDR3 is CASSYRGTGRSLHF. The CDR3 bases are TGTGCCAGCAGTTACCGGGGGACAGGACGGTCCCTCCACTTT.

This chain uses TRBV3-1 (or the pseudogene TRBV3-2) with TRBJ2-7; 9 bases line up with TRBD1. Losses at the gene ends were 4 bases for V and 5 bases for J; bases not matched to a gene: 3. The CDR3 is made up of 13 amino acids. Germline values: CDR1 LGHDT, CDR2 YNNKEL (reference sequence). The CDR3 DNA sequence: TGTGCCAGCAGCCGAGACAGGGGGAACGAGCAGTACTTC. Its translation is CASSRDRGNEQYF.

The rearrangement joins TRBV3-1 (or the pseudogene TRBV3-2) to TRBJ2-2; a weak D match, TRBD2 (7 bases). This CDR3 has 16 residues. The V end lost 1 base, the J end lost 0 bases, and 9 bases lay between the germline ends. Germline CDR1 and CDR2: LGHDT and YNNKEL (reference sequence). The CDR3 nucleotides read TGTGCCAGCAGCCAAGTAGGGGGGGCGAACACCGGGGAGCTGTTTTTT. As protein: CASSQVGGANTGELFF.

This clone was detected a few times. The chain has TRBV5-4 and TRBJ2-3; 7 bases match TRBD2. Germline V CDR1 and CDR2: SGHNT, YYREEE (reference sequence). There are 15 residues in the CDR3. The J segment lost 0 bases and the V segment lost 5 bases, leaving 6 bases of the junction unmatched. DNA of the CDR3: TGTGCCAGCAGGGAGGGACTACATAGCACAGATACGCAGTATTTT. Protein: CASREGLHSTDTQYF.

In this sample, this clone turned up a few times. V gene TRBV4-1 combines with J gene TRBJ1-5; TRBD1 aligns across 9 bases. The length of the CDR3 is 16 residues. Trimming at V came to 3 bases and at J to 0 bases, leaving 3 bases not matched to a gene. CDR1 is MGHRA, CDR2 YSYEKL, per germline. The DNA of the CDR3 is TGCGCCAGCAGCCAGGGGACAGGGTATAGCAATCAGCCCCAGCATTTT. It is translated as CASSQGTGYSNQPQHF.

The sample holds a few counts of this clone. This rearrangement joins TRBV18 to TRBJ1-1; D not certain. Germline lookup yields CDR1 KGHSH and CDR2 LQKENI. V lost 1 base to trimming and J lost 3 bases, with 6 bases between them. The CDR3 loop spans 13 amino acids. CDR3 nucleotide sequence: TGTGCCAGCTCACCACGGAGGGACACTGAAGCTTTCTTT. Translated, it gives CASSPRRDTEAFF.

This sequence joins TRBV12-5 and TRBJ2-7, with a possible D match to TRBD1 (5 bases). Germline CDR1 LGHNT, CDR2 FRNRAP. The CDR3 is made up of 14 amino acids. V shed 6 bases and J shed 3 bases, with 15 bases lying between them. The CDR3 DNA sequence: TGTGCTAGTGGGGGGCCACCCCCAGTCTACGAGCAGTACTTC. This sequence encodes CASGGPPPVYEQYF.

The genes are TRBV7-7 and TRBJ2-1; TRBD2 aligns across 7 bases. CDR3 size: 16 residues. J gave up 6 bases and V 5 bases, and 13 bases lay outside the gene matches. The V gene's germline CDR1 is SSHAT and CDR2 FNYEAQ (reference sequence). The CDR3 sequence is CASSPHPGLGFNEQFF. The CDR3 coding sequence is TGTGCCAGCAGCCCCCACCCCGGACTAGGGTTCAATGAGCAGTTCTTC.

This clone was recorded once. The V and J genes are TRBV6-2 or TRBV6-3 and TRBJ1-5; TRBD1 might be the D (5 bases). The CDR3 is made up of 15 amino acids. Germline loops: CDR1 MNHEY, CDR2 SVGEGT. Trimming cost V 5 bases and J 5 bases, with 16 bases left between them. Written as DNA, the CDR3 is TGTGCCAGCAGTCGAATGGGCGGGGGTCATCAGCCCCAGCATTTT. Its translation: CASSRMGGGHQPQHF.

The chain has TRBV24-1 and TRBJ2-5, with D perhaps matching TRBD1 (5 bases). Germline CDR1 reads KGHDR; CDR2 reads SFDVKD. The ends were cut back, 4 bases at V and 4 bases at J, with 9 bases in the middle. CDR3 length: 13 amino acids. This chain's CDR3 is CATSDRVIETQYF. The CDR3 DNA is TGTGCCACCAGTGACAGGGTTATAGAGACCCAGTACTTC.

The rearrangement joins TRBV2 to TRBJ2-7; TRBD1 might be the D (5 bases). The CDR3 sequence is 15 residues long. The V gene's germline CDR1 is SNHLY and CDR2 FYNNEI. The germline V and J ends were trimmed by 3 bases and 2 bases, with 14 bases remaining between them. Here the CDR3 reads CASSDPREVAYEQYF. The CDR3, as DNA: TGTGCCAGCAGTGATCCCAGGGAAGTGGCCTACGAGCAGTACTTC.

The chain carries TRBV7-2 and TRBJ1-1; TRBD1 matches 8 bases. The CDR3 consists of 14 residues. V was pared by 1 base and J by 4 bases, with 2 bases of the junction left unmatched. The germline V gene encodes CDR1 SGHTA and CDR2 FQGNSA. This CDR3 is CASSLDRGTTEAFF. CDR3 coding DNA: TGTGCCAGCAGCTTAGACAGGGGGACCACTGAAGCTTTCTTT.

The rearrangement uses TRBV7-6 and TRBJ2-1; 7 positions agree with TRBD2. V gave up 5 bases and J gave up 4 bases; unmatched junction bases: 8. CDR1 is SGHVS, CDR2 FNYEAQ, per germline. CDR3 length: 15 residues. DNA for the CDR3: TGTGCCAGCAGCAAACAAGCGGGACTTTACAATGAGCAGTTCTTC. Translated, it gives CASSKQAGLYNEQFF.

The chain carries TRBV20-1 and TRBJ2-5; D is unclear. The CDR3 is 12 amino acids. The germline V gene has CDR1 DFQATT and CDR2 SNEGSKA (reference sequence). V lost 3 bases, J lost 3 bases, and 8 bases lay in between. This CDR3 reads CSASQQKETQYF. The CDR3 region has the DNA TGCAGTGCTAGTCAACAAAAAGAGACCCAGTACTTC.

CDR3 residues: CASSRTGANTEAFF. The CDR3, as DNA: TGTGCCAGCTCAAGGACAGGGGCGAACACTGAAGCTTTCTTT. The chain is built from TRBV18 and TRBJ1-1; TRBD1 agrees at 9 bases. CDR1 is KGHSH, CDR2 LQKENI, per germline. Trimming removed 5 bases from V and 1 base from J; junction bases left unmatched: 2. The CDR3 is 14 residues long. Complete variable domain (other parts from reference TRBV18 and TRBJ1-1): NAGVMQNPRHLVRRRGQEARLRCSPMKGHSHVYWYRQLPEEGLKFMVYLQKENIIDESGMPKERFSAEFPKEGPSILRIQQVVRGDSAAYFCASSRTGANTEAFFGQGTRLTVV.

The rearrangement joins TRBV6-6 to TRBJ2-1, with TRBD2 identical over 14 bases. The CDR3 covers 16 residues. V lost 2 bases to trimming and J lost 6 bases; unmatched junction nucleotides: 3. Germline V gives CDR1 MNHNY, CDR2 SVGAGI (reference sequence). The CDR3 region has the DNA TGTGCCAGCAGTTACCCGGGACTAGCGGGGGTCAATGAGCAGTTCTTC. As protein: CASSYPGLAGVNEQFF.

In DNA, the CDR3 is TGTGCCAGCAGTCCCCAGTCTTCTGGGGCCAACGTCCTGACTTTC. Amino acid sequence: CASSPQSSGANVLTF. The chain has TRBV2 and TRBJ2-6; D not resolved. The V gene's germline CDR1 is SNHLY and CDR2 FYNNEI. Trimming pared 5 bases from V and 1 base from J, leaving 9 bases between. This CDR3 contains 15 residues.